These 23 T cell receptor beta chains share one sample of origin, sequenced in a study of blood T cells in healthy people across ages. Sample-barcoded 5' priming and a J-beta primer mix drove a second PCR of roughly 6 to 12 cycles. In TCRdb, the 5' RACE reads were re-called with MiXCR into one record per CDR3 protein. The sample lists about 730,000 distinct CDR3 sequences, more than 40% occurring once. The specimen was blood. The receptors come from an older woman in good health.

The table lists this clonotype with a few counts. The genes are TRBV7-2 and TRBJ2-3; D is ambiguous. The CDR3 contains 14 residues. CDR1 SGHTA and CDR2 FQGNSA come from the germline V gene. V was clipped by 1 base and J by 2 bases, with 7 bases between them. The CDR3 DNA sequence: TGTGCCAGCAGCTTAGATTATATCACAGATACGCAGTATTTT. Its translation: CASSLDYITDTQYF.

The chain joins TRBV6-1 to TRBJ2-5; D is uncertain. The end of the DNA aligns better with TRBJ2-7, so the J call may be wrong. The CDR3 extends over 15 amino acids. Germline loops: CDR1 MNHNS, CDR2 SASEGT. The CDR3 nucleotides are TGTGCCAGCAGTGAACCTCGGGCAGCCGGTTCCGAGCAGTACTTC. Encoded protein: CASSEPRAAGSEQYF.

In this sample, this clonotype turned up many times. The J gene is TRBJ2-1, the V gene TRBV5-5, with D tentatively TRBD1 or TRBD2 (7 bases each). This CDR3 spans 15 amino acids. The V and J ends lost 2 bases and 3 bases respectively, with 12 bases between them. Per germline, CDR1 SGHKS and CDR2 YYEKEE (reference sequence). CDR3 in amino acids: CASSLGGGGYNEQFF. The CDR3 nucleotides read TGTGCCAGCAGCTTAGGGGGCGGGGGCTACAATGAGCAGTTCTTC.

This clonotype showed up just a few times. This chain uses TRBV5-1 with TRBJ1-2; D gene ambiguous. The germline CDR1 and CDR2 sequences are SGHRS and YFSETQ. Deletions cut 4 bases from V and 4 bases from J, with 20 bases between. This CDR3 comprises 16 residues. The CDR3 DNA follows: TGCGCCAGCAGCAGAACGACCTCAGAAGCCCTCTATGGCTACACCTTC. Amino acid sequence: CASSRTTSEALYGYTF.

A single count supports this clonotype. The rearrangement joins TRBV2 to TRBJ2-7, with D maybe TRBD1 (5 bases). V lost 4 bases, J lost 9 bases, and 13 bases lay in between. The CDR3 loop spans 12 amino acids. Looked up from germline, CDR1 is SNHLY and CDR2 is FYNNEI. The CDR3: CASSGERGGQYF. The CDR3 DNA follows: TGTGCCAGCAGTGGAGAAAGGGGCGGGCAGTACTTC.

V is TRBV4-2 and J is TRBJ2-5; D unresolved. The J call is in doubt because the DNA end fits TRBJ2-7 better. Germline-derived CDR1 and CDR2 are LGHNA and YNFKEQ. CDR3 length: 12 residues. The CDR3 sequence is CASSLSPREQYF. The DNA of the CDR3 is TGTGCCAGCAGCCTTTCACCCCGCGAGCAGTACTTC.

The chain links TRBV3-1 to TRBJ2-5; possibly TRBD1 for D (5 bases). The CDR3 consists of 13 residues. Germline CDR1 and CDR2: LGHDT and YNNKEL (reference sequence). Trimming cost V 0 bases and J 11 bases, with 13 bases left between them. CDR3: CASSQEPGNEQYF. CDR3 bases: TGTGCCAGCAGCCAAGAACCAGGGAATGAGCAGTACTTC.

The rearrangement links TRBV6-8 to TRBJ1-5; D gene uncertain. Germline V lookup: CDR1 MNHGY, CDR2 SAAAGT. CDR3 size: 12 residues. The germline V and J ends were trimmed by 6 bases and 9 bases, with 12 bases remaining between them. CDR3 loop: CASSAGVLPQHF. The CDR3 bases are TGTGCCAGCAGCGCAGGTGTTTTGCCCCAGCATTTT.

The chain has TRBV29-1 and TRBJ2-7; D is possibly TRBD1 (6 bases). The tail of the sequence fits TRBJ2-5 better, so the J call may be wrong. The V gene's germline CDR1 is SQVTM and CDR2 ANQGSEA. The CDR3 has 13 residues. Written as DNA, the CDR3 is TGCAGCTCGGTTTTAGGGGGATCCGAGACCCAGTACTTC. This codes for CSSVLGGSETQYF.

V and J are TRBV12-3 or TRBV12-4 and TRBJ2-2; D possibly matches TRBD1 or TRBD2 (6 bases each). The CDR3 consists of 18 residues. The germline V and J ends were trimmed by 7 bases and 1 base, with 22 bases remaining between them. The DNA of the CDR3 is TGTGCCAGCACCCCAGGAGGGGGAAGTGTGAGGAACACCGGGGAGCTGTTTTTT. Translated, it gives CASTPGGGSVRNTGELFF.

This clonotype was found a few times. The CDR3 sequence: CASSPYGTSGGIQYF. The CDR3 nucleotides read TGTGCCAGCAGTCCTTACGGGACTAGCGGTGGCATTCAGTACTTC. The chain carries TRBV6-2 or TRBV6-3 and TRBJ2-4, with 11 bases fitting TRBD2. The germline gives CDR1 MNHEY, CDR2 SVGEGT. With 5 bases clipped from V and 9 bases from J, the junction kept 9 bases outside the gene matches. The CDR3 is 15 residues long.

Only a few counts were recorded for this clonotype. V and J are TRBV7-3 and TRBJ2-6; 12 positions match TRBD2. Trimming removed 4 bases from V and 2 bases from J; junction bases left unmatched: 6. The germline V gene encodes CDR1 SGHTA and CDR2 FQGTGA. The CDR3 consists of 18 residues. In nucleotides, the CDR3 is TGTGCCAGCAGCTCTCCGGGACTAGCGGGTGCTGGGGCCAACGTCCTGACTTTC. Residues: CASSSPGLAGAGANVLTF.

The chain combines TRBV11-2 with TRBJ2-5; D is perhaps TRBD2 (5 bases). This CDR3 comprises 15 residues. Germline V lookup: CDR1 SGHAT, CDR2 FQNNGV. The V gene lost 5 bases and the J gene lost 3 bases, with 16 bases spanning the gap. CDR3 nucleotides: TGTGCCAGCAGCCGCGATGTCCTCGGGGAAGAGACCCAGTACTTC. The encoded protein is CASSRDVLGEETQYF.

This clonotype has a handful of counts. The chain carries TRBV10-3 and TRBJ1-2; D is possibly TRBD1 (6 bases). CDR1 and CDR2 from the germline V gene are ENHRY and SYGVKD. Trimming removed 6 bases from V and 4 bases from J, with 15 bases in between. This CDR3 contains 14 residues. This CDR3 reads CAIRPTTGAYGYTF. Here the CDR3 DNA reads TGTGCCATCAGACCAACGACAGGAGCCTATGGCTACACCTTC.

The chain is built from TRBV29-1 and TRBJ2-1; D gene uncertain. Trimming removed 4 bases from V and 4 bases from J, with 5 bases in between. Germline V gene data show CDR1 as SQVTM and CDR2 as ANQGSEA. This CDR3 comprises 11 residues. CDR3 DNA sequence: TGCAGCGTTGTTCGGTACAATGAGCAGTTCTTC. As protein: CSVVRYNEQFF.

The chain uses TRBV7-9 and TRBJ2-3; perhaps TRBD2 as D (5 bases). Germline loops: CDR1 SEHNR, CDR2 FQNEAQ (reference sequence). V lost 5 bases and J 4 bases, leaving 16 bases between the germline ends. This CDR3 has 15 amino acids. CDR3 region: CASSPNGGPADTQYF. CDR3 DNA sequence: TGTGCCAGCAGCCCGAACGGCGGGCCGGCAGATACGCAGTATTTT.

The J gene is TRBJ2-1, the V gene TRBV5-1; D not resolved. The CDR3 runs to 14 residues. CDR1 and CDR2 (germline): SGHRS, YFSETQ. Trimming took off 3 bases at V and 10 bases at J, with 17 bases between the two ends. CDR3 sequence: CASSSTSLAREQFF. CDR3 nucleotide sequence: TGCGCCAGCAGCTCCACTTCCCTCGCAAGAGAGCAGTTCTTC.

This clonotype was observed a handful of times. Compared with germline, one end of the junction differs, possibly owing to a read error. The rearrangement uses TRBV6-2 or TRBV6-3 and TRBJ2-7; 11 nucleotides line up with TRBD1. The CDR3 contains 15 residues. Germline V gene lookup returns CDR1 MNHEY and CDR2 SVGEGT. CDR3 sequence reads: CASSNSGQGVYEQYF. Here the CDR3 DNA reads TGTGCCAGCAGTAACTCGGGACAGGGGGTCTACGAGCAGTACTTC.

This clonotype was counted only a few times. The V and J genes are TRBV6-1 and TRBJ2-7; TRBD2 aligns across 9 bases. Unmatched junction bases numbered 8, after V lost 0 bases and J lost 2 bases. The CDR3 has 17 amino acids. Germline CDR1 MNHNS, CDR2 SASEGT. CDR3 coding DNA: TGTGCCAGCAGTGAAGCGGGCCTAGCGGGACTTACCTACGAGCAGTACTTC. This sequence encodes CASSEAGLAGLTYEQYF.

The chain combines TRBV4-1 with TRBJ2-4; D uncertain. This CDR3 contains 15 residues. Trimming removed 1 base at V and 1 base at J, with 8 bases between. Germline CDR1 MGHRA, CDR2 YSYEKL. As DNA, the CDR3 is TGCGCCAGCAGCCAAGTCGAAATTGCCAAAAACATTCAGTACTTC. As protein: CASSQVEIAKNIQYF.

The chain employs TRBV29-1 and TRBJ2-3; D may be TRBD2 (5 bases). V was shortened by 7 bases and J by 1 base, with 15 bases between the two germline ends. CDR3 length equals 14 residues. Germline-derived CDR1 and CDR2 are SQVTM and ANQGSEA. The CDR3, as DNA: TGCAGCGCGGTACTAGGGCTGGGCACAGATACGCAGTATTTT. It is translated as CSAVLGLGTDTQYF.

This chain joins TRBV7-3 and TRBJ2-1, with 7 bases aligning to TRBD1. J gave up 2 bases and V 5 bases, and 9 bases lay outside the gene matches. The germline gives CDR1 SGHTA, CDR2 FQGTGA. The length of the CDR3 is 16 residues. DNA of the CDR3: TGTGCCAGCAGCCTACTAAGGACAGGTACCTACAATGAGCAGTTCTTC. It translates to CASSLLRTGTYNEQFF.

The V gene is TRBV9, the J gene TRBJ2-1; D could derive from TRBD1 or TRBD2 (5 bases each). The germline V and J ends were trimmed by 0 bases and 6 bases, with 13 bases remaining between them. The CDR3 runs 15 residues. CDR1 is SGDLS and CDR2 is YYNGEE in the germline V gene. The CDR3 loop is CASSVEPSGSNEQFF. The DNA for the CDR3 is TGTGCCAGCAGCGTAGAACCTTCAGGGAGCAATGAGCAGTTCTTC.